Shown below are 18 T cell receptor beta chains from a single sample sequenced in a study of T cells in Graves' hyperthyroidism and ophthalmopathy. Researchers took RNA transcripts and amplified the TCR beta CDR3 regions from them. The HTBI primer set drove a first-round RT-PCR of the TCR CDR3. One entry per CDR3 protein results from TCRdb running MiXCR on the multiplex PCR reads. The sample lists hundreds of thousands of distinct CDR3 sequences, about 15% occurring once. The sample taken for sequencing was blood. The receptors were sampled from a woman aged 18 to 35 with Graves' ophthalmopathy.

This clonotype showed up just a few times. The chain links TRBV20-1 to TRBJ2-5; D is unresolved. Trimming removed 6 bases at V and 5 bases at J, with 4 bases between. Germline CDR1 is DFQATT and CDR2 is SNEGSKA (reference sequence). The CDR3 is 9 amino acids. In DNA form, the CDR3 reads TGCAGTGCACGGGAGACCCAGTACTTC. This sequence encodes CSARETQYF.

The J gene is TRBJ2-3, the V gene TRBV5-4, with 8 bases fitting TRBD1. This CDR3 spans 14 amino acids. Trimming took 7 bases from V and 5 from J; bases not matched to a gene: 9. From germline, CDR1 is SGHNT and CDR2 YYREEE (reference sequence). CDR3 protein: CASSDREFGDTQYF. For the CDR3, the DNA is TGTGCCAGCTCGGACAGGGAATTTGGAGATACGCAGTATTTT.

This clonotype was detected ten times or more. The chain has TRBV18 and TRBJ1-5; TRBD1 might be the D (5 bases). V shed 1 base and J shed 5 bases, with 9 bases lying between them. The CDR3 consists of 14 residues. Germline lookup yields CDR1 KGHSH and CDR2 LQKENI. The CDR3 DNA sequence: TGTGCCAGCTCACCACGGCAGGGACATCAGCCCCAGCATTTT. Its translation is CASSPRQGHQPQHF.

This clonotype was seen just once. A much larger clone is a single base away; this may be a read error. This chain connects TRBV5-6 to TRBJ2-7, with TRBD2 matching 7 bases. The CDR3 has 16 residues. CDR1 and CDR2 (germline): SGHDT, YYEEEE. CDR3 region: CANSGGAGDFTYEQYF. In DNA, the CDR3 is TGTGCCAACAGCGGTGGTGCGGGGGACTTCACCTACGAGCAGTACTTC.

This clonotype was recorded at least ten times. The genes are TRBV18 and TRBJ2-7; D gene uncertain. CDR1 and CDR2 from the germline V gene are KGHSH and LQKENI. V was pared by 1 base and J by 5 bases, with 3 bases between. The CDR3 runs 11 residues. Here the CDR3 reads CASSPQNEQYF. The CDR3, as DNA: TGTGCCAGCTCACCACAAAACGAGCAGTACTTC. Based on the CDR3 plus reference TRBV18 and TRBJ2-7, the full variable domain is NAGVMQNPRHLVRRRGQEARLRCSPMKGHSHVYWYRQLPEEGLKFMVYLQKENIIDESGMPKERFSAEFPKEGPSILRIQQVVRGDSAAYFCASSPQNEQYFGPGTRLTVT.

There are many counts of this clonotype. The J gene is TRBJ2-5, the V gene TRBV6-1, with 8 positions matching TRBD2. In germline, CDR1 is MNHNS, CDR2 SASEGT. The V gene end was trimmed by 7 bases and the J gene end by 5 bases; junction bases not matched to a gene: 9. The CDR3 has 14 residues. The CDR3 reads CASNRAGGVETQYF. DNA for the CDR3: TGTGCCAGCAATAGGGCGGGGGGTGTGGAGACCCAGTACTTC.

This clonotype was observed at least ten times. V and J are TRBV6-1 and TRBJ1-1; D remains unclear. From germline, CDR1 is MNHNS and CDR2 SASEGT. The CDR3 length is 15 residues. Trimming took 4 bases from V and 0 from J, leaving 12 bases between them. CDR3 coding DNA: TGTGCCAGCAGTGGTAACGGGGAAATGAACACTGAAGCTTTCTTT. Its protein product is CASSGNGEMNTEAFF.

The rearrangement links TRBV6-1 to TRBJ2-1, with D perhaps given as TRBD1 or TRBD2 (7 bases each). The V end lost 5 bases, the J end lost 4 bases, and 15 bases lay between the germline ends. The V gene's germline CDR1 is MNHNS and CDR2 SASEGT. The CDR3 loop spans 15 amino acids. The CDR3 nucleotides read TGTGCCAGCAGTCCAGGGGGGGCTGGTTACAATGAGCAGTTCTTC. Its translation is CASSPGGAGYNEQFF.

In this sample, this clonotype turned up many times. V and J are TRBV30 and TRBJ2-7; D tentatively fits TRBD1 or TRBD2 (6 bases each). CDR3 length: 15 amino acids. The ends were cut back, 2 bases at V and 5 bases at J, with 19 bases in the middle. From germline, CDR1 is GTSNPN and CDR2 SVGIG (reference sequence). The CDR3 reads CAWSPFVGGLDEQYF. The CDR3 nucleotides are TGTGCCTGGAGTCCGTTCGTTGGGGGGCTTGACGAGCAGTACTTC.

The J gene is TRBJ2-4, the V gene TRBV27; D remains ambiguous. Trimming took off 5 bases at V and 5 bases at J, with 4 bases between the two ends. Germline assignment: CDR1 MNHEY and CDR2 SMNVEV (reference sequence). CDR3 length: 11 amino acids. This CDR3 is CASSRENIQYF. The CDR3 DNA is TGTGCCAGCAGTAGGGAAAACATTCAGTACTTC.

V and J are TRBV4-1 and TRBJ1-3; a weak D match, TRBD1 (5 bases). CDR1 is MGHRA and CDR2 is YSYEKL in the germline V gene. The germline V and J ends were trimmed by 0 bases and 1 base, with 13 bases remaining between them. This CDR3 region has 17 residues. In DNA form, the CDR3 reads TGCGCCAGCAGCCAAGACGGCAGGGTAGTATCTGGAAACACCATATATTTT. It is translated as CASSQDGRVVSGNTIYF.

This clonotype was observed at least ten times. The CDR3 here is CASSQGARQGTQPQHF. The DNA of the CDR3 is TGTGCCAGCAGCCAAGGGGCCCGACAGGGTACTCAGCCCCAGCATTTT. V usage is TRBV3-1 and J usage is TRBJ1-5, with TRBD1 matching 7 bases. This CDR3 contains 16 residues. Trimming at V came to 1 base and at J to 6 bases, leaving 9 bases not matched to a gene. CDR1 is LGHDT, CDR2 YNNKEL, per germline (reference sequence). Complete variable domain (other parts from reference TRBV3-1 and TRBJ1-5): DTAVSQTPKYLVTQMGNDKSIKCEQNLGHDTMYWYKQDSKKFLKIMFSYNNKELIINETVPNRFSPKSPDKAHLNLHINSLELGDSAVYFCASSQGARQGTQPQHFGDGTRLSIL.

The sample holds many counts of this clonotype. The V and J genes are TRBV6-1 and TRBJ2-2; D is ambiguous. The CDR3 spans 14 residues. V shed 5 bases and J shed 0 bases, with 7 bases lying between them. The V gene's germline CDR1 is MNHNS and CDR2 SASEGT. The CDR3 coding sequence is TGTGCCAGCAGTATACAGCCGAACACCGGGGAGCTGTTTTTT. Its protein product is CASSIQPNTGELFF.

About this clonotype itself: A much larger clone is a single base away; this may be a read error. The CDR3 region has the DNA TGTGCCAGCTCCCAGGGATACGACGAGCAGTCCTTC. As protein: CASSQGYDEQSF. The chain combines TRBV2 with TRBJ2-7, with D possibly being TRBD1 (5 bases). The CDR3 sequence is 12 residues long. Per the germline V gene, CDR1 is SNHLY and CDR2 is FYNNEI.

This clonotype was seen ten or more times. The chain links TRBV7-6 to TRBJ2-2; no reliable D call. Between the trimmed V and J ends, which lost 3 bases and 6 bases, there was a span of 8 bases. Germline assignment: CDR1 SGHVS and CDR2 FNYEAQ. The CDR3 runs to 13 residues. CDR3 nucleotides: TGTGCCAGCAGCTTCGGCGAATCCGGGGAGCTGTTTTTT. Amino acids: CASSFGESGELFF.

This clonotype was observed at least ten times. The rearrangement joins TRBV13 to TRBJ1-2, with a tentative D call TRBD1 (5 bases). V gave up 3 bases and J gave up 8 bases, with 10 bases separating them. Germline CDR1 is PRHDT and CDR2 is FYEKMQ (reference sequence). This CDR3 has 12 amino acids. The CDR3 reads CASSFGGEGYTF. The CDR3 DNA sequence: TGTGCCAGCAGCTTCGGAGGGGAGGGCTACACCTTC. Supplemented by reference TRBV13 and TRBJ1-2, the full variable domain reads AAGVIQSPRHLIKEKRETATLKCYPIPRHDTVYWYQQGPGQDPQFLISFYEKMQSDKGSIPDRFSAQQFSDYHSELNMSSLELGDSALYFCASSFGGEGYTFGSGTRLTVV.

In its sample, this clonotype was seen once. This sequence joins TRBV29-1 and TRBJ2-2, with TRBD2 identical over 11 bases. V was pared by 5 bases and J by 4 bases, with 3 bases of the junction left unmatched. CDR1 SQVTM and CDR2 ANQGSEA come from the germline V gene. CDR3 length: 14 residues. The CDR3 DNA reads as TGCAGCGTTTTAGCGGGAGGGGTCACCGGGGAGCTGTTTTTT. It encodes CSVLAGGVTGELFF.

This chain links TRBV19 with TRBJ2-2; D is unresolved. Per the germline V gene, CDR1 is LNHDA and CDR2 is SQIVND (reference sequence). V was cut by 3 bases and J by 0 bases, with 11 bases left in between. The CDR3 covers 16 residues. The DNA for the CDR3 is TGTGCCAGTAGTATTGGACGGTACGCGAACACCGGGGAGCTGTTTTTT. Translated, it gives CASSIGRYANTGELFF.